This T cell receptor beta chain is from a study of T cells after yellow fever vaccination. TCRdb independently ran MiXCR on the 5' RACE reads; one entry per CDR3 protein. The sample lists roughly 250,000 distinct CDR3 sequences, 10% to 15% occurring once. The trim removed 1 base at V and 6 bases at J, leaving 0 bases unmatched. CDR1 SGHDN and CDR2 FVKESK come from the germline V gene. The length of the CDR3 is 13 residues. The clonotype was recovered from a man under 40 who received the YFV17D yellow fever vaccine. V gene TRBV14 combines with J gene TRBJ2-7; TRBD1 matches at 10 bases. Sequencing used CD4+ T cells sorted from PBMCs, obtained 45 days after the yellow fever booster vaccination. The CDR3 spells CASSQGTGGEQYF. CDR3 sequence (DNA): TGTGCCAGCAGCCAAGGGACAGGGGGCGAGCAGTACTTC.